This TCR beta chain derives from a study of OX40 agonist ivuxolimab in advanced cancers. Findings and limits, study-wide: Dose levels from 0.1 to 3.0 mg/kg saw CD4+ and CD8+ blood T cells expand clonally by week 6.

Germline assignment: CDR1 SNHLY and CDR2 FYNNEI. Germline trimming cut 5 bases from V and 1 base from J; bases unmatched to any gene: 4. CDR3 size: 15 residues. Blood sampling took place at baseline, cycle 4 day 1, and cycle 7 day 1. In its sample, this clone was seen a few times. Antigen: not known. Measured with immunoSEQ multiplex PCR; TCRdb has only the in-frame clones, and not every one. The sample consists of some 62,000 clones, around 85% of them appearing once. The chain carries TRBV2 and TRBJ2-7; 11 nucleotides line up with TRBD2. The sample was CD4+ or CD8+ T cells sorted from blood, taken in a trial of the OX40 agonist ivuxolimab. The source is an adult with an advanced solid tumor such as melanoma, head and neck, liver or kidney cancer. CDR3 loop: CASSQTSGTSYEQYF. The CDR3, as DNA: TGTGCCAGCAGTCAGACTAGCGGGACTTCCTACGAGCAGTACTTC.